This T cell receptor (beta chain) is from a study of identical twins. This clonotype was seen only a few times. TCRdb reprocessed the 5' RACE reads via MiXCR and lists one record per CDR3 protein. This sample has under 300,000 distinct CDR3 sequences; 10% to 15% occur once, and the top ten carry 4% to 5%. The CDR3 has 16 amino acids. Trimming removed 0 bases from V and 0 bases from J; junction bases left unmatched: 5. Germline assignment: CDR1 LNHNV and CDR2 YYDKDF (reference sequence). These same data were also listed under a study on yellow fever vaccine responses in identical twins.

The rearrangement links TRBV15 to TRBJ2-7, with 7 bases identical to TRBD1. Material: memory (CD45RO+) T cells sorted from blood. The receptor was isolated from a woman in her late teens or twenties in good health. Here the CDR3 reads CATSREGQASSYEQYF. In nucleotides, the CDR3 is TGTGCCACCAGCAGAGAAGGACAGGCGAGCTCCTACGAGCAGTACTTC. The complete variable domain, with remaining parts taken from reference TRBV15 and TRBJ2-7, reads DAMVIQNPRYQVTQFGKPVTLSCSQTLNHNVMYWYQQKSSQAPKLLFHYYDKDFNNEADTPDNFQSRRPNTSFCFLDIRSPGLGDTAMYLCATSREGQASSYEQYFGPGTRLTVT.